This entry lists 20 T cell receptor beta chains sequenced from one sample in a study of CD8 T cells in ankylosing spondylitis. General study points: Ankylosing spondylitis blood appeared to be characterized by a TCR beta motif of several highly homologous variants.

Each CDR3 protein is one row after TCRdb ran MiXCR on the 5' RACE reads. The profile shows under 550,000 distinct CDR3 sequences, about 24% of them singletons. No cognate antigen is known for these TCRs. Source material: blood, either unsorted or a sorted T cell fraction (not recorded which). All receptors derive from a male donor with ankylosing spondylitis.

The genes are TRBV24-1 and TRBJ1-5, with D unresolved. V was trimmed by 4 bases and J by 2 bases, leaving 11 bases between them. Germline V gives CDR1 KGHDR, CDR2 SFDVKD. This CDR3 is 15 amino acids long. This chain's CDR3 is CATSDPNAGNQPQHF. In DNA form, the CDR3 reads TGTGCCACCAGTGACCCGAACGCCGGCAATCAGCCCCAGCATTTT.

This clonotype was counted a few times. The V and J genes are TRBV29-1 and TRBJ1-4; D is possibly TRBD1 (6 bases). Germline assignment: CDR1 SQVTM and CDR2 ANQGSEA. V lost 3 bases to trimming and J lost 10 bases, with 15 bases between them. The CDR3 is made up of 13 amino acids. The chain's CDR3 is CSVDEGGAGKLFF. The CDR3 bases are TGCAGCGTTGATGAGGGGGGCGCCGGAAAACTGTTTTTT.

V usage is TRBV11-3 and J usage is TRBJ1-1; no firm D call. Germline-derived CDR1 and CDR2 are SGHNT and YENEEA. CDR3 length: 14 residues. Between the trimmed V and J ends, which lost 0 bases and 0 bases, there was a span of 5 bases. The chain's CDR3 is CASSLDGMNTEAFF. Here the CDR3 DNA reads TGTGCCAGCAGCTTAGACGGGATGAACACTGAAGCTTTCTTT.

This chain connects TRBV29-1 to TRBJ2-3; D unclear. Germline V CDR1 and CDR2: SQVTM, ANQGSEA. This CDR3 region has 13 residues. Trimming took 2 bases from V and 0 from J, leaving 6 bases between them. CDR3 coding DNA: TGCAGCGTTGAACCTCCTAGCACAGATACGCAGTATTTT. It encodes CSVEPPSTDTQYF.

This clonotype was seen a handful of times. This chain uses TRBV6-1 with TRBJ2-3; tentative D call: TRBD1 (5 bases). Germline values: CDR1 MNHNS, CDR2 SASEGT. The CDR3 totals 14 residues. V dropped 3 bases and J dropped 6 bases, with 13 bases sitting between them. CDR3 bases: TGTGCCAGCAGTGAGACAGCGTTCACCGATACGCAGTATTTT. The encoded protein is CASSETAFTDTQYF.

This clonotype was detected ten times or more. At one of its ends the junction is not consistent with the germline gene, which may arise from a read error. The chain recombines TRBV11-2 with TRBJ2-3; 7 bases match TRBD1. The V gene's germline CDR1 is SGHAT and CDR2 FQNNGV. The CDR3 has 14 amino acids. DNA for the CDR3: TGCGCCAGCAGCTTGGTAGGGGGCCCGGATACGCAGTATTTT. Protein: CASSLVGGPDTQYF. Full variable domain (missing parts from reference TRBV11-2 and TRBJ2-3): EAGVAQSPRYKIIEKRQSVAFWCNPISGHATLYWYQQILGQGPKLLIQFQNNGVVDDSQLPKDRFSAERLKGVDSTLKIQPAKLEDSAVYLCASSLVGGPDTQYFGPGTRLTVL.

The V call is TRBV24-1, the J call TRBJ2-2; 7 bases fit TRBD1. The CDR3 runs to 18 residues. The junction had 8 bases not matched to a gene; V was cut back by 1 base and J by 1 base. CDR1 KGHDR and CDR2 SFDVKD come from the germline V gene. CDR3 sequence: CATSDLRQGTVNTGELFF. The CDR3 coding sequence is TGTGCCACCAGTGATTTACGTCAGGGGACAGTGAACACCGGGGAGCTGTTTTTT.

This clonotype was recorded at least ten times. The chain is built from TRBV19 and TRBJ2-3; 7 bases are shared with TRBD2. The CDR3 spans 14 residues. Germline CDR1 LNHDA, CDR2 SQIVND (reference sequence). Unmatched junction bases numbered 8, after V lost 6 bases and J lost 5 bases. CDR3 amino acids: CASSPWREKDTQYF. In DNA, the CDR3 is TGTGCCAGTAGCCCTTGGCGGGAGAAAGATACGCAGTATTTT.

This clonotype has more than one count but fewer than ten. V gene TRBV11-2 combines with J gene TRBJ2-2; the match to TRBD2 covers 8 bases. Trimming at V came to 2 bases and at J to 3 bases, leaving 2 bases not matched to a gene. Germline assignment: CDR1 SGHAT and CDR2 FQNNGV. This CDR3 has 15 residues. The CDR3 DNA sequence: TGTGCCAGCAGCTTATTCGGGGGGGACACCGGGGAGCTGTTTTTT. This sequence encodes CASSLFGGDTGELFF.

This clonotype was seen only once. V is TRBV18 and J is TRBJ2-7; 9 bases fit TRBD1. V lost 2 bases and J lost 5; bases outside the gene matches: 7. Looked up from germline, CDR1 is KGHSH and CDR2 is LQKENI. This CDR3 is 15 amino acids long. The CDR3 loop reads CASSPMGQGMNEQYF. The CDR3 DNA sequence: TGTGCCAGCTCACCAATGGGACAGGGAATGAACGAGCAGTACTTC.

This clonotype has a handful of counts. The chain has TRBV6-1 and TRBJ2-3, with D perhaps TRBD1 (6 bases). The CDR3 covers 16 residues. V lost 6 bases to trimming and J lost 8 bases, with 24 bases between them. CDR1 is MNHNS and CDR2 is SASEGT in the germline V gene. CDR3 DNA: TGTGCCAGCAGCCGAGCGTCCGGGACATGGTTTGGTACGCAGTATTTT. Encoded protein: CASSRASGTWFGTQYF.

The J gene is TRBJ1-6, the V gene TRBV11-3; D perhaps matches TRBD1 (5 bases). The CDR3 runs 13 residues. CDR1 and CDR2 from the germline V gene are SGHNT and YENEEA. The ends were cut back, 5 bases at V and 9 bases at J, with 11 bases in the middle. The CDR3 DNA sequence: TGTGCCAGCAGCGCAGGGTCCGCTTCACCCCTCCACTTT. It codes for CASSAGSASPLHF. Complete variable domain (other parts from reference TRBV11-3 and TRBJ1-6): EAGVVQSPRYKIIEKKQPVAFWCNPISGHNTLYWYLQNLGQGPELLIRYENEEAVDDSQLPKDRFSAERLKGVDSTLKIQPAELGDSAVYLCASSAGSASPLHFGNGTRLTVT.

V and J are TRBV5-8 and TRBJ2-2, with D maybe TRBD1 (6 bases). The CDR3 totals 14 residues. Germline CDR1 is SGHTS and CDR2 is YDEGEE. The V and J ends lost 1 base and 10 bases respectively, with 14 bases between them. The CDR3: CASSLYSGAKELFF. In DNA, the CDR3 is TGTGCCAGCAGCTTGTATTCAGGGGCGAAGGAGCTGTTTTTT.

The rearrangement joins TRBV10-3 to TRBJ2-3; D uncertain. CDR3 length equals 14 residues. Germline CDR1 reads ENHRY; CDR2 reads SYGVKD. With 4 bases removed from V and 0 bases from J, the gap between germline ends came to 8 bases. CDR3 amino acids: CAISGDGSTDTQYF. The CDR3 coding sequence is TGTGCCATCAGTGGCGACGGGAGCACAGATACGCAGTATTTT.

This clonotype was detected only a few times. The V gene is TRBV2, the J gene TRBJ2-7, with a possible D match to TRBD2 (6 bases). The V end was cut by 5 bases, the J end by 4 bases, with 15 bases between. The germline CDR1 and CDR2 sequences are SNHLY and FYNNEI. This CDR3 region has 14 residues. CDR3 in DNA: TGTGCCAGCAGTCCCGGGGGTTGGGGATACGAGCAGTACGTC. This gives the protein CASSPGGWGYEQYV.

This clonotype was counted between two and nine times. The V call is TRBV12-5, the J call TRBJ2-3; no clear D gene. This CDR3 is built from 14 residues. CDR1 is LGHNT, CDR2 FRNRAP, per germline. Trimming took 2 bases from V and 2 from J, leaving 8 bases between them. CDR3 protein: CASGLRVLTDTQYF. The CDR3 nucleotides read TGTGCTAGTGGTTTGCGGGTCCTCACAGATACGCAGTATTTT.

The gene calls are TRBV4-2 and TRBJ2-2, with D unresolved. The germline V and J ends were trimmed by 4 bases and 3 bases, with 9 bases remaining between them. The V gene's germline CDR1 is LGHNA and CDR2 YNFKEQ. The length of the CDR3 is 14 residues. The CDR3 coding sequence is TGTGCCAGCAGCCCCGGGTCTGACACCGGGGAGCTGTTTTTT. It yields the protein CASSPGSDTGELFF.

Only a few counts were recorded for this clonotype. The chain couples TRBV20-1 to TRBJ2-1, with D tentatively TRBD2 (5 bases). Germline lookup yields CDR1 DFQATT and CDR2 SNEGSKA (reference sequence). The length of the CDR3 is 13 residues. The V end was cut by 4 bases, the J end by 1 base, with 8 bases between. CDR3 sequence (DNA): TGCAGTGCTACACGGGGATCCTACAATGAGCAGTTCTTC. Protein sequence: CSATRGSYNEQFF.

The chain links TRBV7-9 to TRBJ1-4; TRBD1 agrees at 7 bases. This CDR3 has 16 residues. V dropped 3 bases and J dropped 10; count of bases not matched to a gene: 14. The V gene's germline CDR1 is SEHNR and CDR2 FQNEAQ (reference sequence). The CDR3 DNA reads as TGTGCCAGCAGCTTTAGTCAAGGGGGCGAGATCGGAAAACTGTTTTTT. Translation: CASSFSQGGEIGKLFF.

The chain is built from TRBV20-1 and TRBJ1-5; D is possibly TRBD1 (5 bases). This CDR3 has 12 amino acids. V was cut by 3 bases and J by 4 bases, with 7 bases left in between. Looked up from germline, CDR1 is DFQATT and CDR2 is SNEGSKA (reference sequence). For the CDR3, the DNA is TGCAGTGCTAGGCGACAGAATCAGCCCCAGCATTTT. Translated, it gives CSARRQNQPQHF.